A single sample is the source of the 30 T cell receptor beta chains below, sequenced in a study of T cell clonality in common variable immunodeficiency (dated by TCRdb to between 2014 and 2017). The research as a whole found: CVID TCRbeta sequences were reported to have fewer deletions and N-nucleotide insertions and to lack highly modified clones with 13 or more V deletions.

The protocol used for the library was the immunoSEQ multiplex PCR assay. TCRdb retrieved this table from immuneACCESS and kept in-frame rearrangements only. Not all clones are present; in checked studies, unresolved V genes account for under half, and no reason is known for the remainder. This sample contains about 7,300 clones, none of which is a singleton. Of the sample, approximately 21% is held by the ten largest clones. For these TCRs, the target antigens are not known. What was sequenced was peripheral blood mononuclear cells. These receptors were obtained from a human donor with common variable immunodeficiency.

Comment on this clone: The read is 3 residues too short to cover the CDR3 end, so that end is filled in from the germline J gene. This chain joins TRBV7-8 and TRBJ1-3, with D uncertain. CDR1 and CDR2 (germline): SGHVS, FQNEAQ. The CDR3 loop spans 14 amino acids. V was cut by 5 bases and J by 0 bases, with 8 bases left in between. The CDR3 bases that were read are TGTGCCAGCAGCCAGTACGCCTCTGGAAACACC. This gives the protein CASSQYASGNT. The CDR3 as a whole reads CASSQYASGNTIYF. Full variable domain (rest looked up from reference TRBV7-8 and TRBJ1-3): GAGVSQSPRYKVAKRGQDVALRCDPISGHVSLFWYQQALGQGPEFLTYFQNEAQLDKSGLPSDRFFAERPEGSVSTLKIQRTQQEDSAVYLCASSQYASGNTIYFGEGSWLTVV.

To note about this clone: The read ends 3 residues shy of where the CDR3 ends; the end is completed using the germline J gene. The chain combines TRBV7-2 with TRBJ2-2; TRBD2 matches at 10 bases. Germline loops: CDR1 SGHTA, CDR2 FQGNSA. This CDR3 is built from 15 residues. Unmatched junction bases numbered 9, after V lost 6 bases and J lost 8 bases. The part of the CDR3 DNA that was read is TGTGCCAGCAGGCCAACTAGCGGGGCGAGTGGGGAG. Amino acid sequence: CASRPTSGASGE. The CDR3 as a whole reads CASRPTSGASGELFF.

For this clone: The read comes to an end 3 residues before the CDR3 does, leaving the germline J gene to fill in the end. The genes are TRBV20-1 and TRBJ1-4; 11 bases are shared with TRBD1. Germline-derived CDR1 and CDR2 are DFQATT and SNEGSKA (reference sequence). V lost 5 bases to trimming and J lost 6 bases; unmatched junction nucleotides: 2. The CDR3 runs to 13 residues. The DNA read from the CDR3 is TGCAGTGCTTTGGGACAGGGGGATGAAAAA. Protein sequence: CSALGQGDEK. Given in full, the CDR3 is CSALGQGDEKLFF.

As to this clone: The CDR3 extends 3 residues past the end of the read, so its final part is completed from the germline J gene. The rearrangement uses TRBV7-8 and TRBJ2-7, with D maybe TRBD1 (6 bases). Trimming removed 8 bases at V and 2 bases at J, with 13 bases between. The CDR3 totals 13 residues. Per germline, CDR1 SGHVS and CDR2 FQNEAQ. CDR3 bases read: TGTGCCAGCTTCAGGGGCGAGACCTACGAG. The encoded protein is CASFRGETYE. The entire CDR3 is CASFRGETYEQYF.

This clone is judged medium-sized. The CDR3 bases that were read are TGTGCCAGCAGCTCAGGCGCGAACACCGGGGAG. Translating it yields CASSSGANTGE. The whole CDR3 sequence is CASSSGANTGELFF. V and J are TRBV5-6 and TRBJ2-2, with D unclear. The CDR3 is cut off 3 residues early in the read; its end comes from the germline J gene. CDR1 is SGHDT, CDR2 YYEEEE, per germline. This CDR3 is built from 14 residues. Trimming stripped 3 bases from V and 0 bases from J, with 6 bases between.

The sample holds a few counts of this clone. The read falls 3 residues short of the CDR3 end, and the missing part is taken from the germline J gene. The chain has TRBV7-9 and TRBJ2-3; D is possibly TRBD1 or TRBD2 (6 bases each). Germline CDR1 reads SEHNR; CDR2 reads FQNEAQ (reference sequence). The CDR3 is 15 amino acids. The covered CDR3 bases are TGTGCCAGCAGCCCCCAGGACAGTCACGGAGGGACG. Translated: CASSPQDSHGGT. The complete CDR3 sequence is CASSPQDSHGGTQYF.

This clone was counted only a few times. The CDR3 bases that were read are TGTGCCAGCCCCAATTCGGGGGAGGGCCCTGATACG. Protein sequence: CASPNSGEGPDT. The whole CDR3 protein is CASPNSGEGPDTQYF. The rearrangement uses TRBV7-9 and TRBJ2-3, with 7 bases lining up with TRBD2. Sequencing ends 3 residues short of the CDR3 end; the germline J gene provides the rest. Trimming at V came to 8 bases and at J to 6 bases, leaving 14 bases not matched to a gene. This CDR3 spans 15 amino acids. Germline V gene lookup returns CDR1 SEHNR and CDR2 FQNEAQ (reference sequence).

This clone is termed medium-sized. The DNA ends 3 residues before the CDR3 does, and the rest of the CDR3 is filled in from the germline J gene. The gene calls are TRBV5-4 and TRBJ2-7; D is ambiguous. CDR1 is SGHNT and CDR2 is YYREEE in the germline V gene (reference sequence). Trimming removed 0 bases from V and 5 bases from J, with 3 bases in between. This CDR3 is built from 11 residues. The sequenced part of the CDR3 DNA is TGTGCCAGCAGCTTGGAGGACGAG. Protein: CASSLEDE. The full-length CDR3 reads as CASSLEDEQYF.

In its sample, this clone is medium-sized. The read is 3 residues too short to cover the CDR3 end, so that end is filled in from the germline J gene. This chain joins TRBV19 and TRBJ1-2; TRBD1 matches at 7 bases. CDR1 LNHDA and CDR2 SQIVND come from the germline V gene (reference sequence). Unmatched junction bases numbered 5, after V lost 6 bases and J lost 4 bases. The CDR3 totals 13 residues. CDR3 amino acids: CASRVGQIYGYTF. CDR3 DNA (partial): TGTGCCAGTAGGGTGGGACAGATCTATGGC.

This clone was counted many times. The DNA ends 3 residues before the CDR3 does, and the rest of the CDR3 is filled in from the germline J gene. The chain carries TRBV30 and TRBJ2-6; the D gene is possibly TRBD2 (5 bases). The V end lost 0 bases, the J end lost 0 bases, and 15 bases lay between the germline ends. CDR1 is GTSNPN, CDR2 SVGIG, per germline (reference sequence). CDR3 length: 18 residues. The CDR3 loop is CAWSVLGLTFSGANVLTF. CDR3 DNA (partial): TGTGCCTGGAGTGTCTTAGGACTGACTTTCTCTGGGGCCAACGTC.

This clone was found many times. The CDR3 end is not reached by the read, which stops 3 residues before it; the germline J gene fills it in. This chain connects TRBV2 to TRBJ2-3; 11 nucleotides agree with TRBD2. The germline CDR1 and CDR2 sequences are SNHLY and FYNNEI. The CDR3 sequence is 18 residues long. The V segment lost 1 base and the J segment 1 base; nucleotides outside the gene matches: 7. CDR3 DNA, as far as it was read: TGTGCCAGCAGTGAAGTAACTAGCGGGGGTGGACGCACAGATACG. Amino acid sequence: CASSEVTSGGGRTDT. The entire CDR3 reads CASSEVTSGGGRTDTQYF.

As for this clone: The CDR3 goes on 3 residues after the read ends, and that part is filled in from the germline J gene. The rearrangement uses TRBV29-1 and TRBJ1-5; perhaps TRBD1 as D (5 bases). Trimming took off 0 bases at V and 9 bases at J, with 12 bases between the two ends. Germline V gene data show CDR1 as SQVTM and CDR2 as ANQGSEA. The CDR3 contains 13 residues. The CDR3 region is CSVEDHQGSPQHF. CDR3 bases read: TGCAGCGTTGAAGACCACCAGGGATCGCCC.

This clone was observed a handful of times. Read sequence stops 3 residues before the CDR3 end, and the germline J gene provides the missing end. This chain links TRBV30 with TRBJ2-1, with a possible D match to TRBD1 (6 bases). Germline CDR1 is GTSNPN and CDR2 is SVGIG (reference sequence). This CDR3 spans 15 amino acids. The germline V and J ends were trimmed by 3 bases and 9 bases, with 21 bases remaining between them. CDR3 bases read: TGTGCCTGGAGCCGTCCCGGGACAAATGGGGGTGAG. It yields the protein CAWSRPGTNGGE. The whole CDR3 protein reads CAWSRPGTNGGEQFF.

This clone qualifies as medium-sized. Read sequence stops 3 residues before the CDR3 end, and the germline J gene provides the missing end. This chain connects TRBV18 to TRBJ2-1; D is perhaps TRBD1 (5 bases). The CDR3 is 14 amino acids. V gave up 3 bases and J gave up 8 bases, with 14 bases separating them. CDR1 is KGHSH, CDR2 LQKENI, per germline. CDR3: CASSPQGEFDEQFF. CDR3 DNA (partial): TGTGCCAGCTCACCGCAGGGCGAGTTCGATGAG. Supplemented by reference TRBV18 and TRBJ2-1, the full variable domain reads NAGVMQNPRHLVRRRGQEARLRCSPMKGHSHVYWYRQLPEEGLKFMVYLQKENIIDESGMPKERFSAEFPKEGPSILRIQQVVRGDSAAYFCASSPQGEFDEQFFGPGTRLTVL.

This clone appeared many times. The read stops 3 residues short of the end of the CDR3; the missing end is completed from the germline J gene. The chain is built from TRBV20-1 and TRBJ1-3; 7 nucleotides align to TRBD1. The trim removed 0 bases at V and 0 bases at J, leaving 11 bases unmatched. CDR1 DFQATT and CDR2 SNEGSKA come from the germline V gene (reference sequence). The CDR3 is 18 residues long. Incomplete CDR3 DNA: TGCAGTGCTAGAGACCTCTCGACAGGGTCCGCCTCTGGAAACACC. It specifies CSARDLSTGSASGNT. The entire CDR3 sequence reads CSARDLSTGSASGNTIYF.

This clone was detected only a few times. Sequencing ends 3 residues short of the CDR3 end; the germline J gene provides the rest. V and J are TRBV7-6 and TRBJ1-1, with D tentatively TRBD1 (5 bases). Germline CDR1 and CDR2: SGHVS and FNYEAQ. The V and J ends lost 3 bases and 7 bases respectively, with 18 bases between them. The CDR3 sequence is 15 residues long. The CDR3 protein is CASSFTTGRVNEAFF. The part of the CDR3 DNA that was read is TGTGCCAGCAGCTTCACCACGGGCAGGGTCAATGAA.

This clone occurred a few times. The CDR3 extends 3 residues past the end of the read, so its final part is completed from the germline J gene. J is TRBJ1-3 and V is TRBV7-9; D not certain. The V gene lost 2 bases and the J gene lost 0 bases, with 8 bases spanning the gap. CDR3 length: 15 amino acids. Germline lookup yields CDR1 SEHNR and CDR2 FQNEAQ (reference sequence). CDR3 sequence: CASSLNTNSGNTIYF. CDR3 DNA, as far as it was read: TGTGCCAGCAGCTTAAACACTAACTCTGGAAACACC.

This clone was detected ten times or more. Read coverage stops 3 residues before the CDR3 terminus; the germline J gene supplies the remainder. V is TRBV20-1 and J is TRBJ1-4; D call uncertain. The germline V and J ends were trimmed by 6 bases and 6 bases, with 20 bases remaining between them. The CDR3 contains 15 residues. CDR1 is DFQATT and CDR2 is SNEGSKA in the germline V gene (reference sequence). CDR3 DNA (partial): TGCAGTGCCAAGGAACCGGGGAGGGATGATGAAAAA. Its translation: CSAKEPGRDDEK. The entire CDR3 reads CSAKEPGRDDEKLFF.

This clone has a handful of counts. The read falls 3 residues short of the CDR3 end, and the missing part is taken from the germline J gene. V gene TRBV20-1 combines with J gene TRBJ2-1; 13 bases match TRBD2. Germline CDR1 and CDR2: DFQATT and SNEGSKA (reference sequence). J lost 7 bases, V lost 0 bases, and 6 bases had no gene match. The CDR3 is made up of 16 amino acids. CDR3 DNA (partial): TGCAGTGCTAGAGACCTCGGGACTAGCGGGAATAATGAG. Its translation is CSARDLGTSGNNE. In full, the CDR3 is CSARDLGTSGNNEQFF.

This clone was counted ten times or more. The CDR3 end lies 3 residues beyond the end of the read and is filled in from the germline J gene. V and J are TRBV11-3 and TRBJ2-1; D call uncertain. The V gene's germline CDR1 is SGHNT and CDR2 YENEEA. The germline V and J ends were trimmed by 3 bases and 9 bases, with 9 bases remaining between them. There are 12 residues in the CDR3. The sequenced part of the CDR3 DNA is TGTGCCAGCAGCTTCTATCCGGGTGAG. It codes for CASSFYPGE. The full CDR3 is CASSFYPGEQFF.

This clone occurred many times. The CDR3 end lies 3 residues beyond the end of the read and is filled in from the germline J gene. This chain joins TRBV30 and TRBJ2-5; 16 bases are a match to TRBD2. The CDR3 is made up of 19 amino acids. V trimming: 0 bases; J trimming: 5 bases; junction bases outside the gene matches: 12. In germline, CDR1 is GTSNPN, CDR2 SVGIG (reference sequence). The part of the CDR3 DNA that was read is TGTGCCTGGAGTGTATCCACGGGACTAGCGGGAGGGCTAGGGGAGACC. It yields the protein CAWSVSTGLAGGLGET. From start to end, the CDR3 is CAWSVSTGLAGGLGETQYF.

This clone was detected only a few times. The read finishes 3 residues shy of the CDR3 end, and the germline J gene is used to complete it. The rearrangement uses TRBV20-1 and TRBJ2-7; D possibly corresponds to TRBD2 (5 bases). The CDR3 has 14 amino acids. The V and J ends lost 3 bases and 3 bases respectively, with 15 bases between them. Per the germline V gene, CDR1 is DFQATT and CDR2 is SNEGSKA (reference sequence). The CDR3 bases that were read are TGCAGTGCTAGTCGGGGATCCCTCGGCTACGAG. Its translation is CSASRGSLGYE. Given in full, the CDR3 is CSASRGSLGYEQYF.

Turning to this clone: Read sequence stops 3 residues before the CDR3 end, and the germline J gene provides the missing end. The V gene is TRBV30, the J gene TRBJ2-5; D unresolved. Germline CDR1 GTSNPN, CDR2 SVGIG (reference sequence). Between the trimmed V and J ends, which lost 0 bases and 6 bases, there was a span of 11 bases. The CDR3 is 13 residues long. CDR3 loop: CAWSVSRRKTQYF. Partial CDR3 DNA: TGTGCCTGGAGTGTTTCTAGACGGAAGACC. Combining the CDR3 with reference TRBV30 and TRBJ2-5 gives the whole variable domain SQTIHQWPATLVQPVGSPLSLECTVEGTSNPNLYWYRQAAGRGLQLLFYSVGIGQISSEVPQNLSASRPQDRQFILSSKKLLLSDSGFYLCAWSVSRRKTQYFGPGTRLLVL.

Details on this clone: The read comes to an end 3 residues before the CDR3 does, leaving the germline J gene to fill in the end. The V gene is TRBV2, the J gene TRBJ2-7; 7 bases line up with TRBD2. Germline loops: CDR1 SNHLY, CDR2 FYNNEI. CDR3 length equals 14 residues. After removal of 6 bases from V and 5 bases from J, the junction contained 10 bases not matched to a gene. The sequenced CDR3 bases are TGTGCCAGCAGCAGATGGACTAGTCGCAACGAG. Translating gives CASSRWTSRNE. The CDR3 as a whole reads CASSRWTSRNEQYF.

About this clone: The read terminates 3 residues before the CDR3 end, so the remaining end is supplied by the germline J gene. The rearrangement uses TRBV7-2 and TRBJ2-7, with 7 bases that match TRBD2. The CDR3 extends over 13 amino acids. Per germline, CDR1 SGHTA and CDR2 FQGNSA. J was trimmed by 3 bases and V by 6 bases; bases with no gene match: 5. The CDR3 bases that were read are TGTGCCAGCAGAAGCGGGATGGTCTACGAG. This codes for CASRSGMVYE. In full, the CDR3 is CASRSGMVYEQYF.

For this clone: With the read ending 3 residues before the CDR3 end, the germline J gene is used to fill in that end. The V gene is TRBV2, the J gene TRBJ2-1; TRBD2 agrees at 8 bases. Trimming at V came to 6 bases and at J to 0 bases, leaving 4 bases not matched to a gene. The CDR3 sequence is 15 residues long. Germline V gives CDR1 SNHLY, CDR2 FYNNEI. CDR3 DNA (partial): TGTGCCAGCAGCGGCGGGAGGACCTCCTACAATGAG. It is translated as CASSGGRTSYNE. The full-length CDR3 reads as CASSGGRTSYNEQFF.

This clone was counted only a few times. CDR3 amino acids: CASSIAPLGGVTEQFF. Partial CDR3 DNA: TGTGCCAGTAGTATAGCCCCCCTAGGGGGGGTCACTGAG. The chain recombines TRBV19 with TRBJ2-1; perhaps TRBD2 as D (7 bases). Read data end 3 residues before the CDR3 end; the end is taken from the germline J gene. This CDR3 region has 16 residues. V shed 1 base and J shed 9 bases, with 19 bases lying between them. In germline, CDR1 is LNHDA, CDR2 SQIVND (reference sequence).

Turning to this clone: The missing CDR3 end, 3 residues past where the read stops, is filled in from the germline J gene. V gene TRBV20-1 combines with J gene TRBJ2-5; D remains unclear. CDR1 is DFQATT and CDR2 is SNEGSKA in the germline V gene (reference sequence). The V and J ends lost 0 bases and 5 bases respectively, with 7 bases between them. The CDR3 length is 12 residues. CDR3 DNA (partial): TGCAGTGCTAGAGATTTCGGGGAGACC. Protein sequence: CSARDFGET. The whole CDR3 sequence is CSARDFGETQYF.

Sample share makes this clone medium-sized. The part of the CDR3 DNA that was read is TGTGCCAGCAGCTTGGGCCGACAGGGGAACTACGAG. Translating gives CASSLGRQGNYE. The whole CDR3 reads CASSLGRQGNYEQYF. The J gene is TRBJ2-7, the V gene TRBV5-4; 8 bases are a match to TRBD1. The read comes to an end 3 residues before the CDR3 does, leaving the germline J gene to fill in the end. V shed 0 bases, J shed 3 bases, and the junction held 5 bases outside the gene matches. Germline assignment: CDR1 SGHNT and CDR2 YYREEE (reference sequence). The CDR3 sequence is 15 residues long.

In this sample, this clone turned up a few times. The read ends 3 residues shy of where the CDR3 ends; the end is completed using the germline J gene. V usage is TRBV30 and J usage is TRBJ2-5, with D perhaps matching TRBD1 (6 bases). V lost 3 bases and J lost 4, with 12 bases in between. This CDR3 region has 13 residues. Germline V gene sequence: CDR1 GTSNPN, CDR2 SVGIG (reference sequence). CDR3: CAWSRSGVETQYF. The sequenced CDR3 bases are TGTGCCTGGAGCCGCTCAGGGGTAGAGACC.